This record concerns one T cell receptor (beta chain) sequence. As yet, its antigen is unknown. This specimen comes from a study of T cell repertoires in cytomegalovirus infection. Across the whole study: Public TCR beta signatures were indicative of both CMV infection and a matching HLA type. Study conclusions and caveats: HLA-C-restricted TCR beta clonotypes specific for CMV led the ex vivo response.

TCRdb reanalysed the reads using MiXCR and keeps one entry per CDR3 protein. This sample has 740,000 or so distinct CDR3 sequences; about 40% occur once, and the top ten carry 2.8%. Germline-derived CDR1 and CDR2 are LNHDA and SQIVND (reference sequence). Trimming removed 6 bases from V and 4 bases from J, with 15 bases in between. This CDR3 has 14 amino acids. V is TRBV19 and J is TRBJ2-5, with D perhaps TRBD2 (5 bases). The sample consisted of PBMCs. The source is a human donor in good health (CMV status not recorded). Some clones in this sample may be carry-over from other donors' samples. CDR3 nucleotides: TGTGCCAGTAGGGCGGGCGGATCGGGAGAGACCCAGTACTTC. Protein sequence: CASRAGGSGETQYF. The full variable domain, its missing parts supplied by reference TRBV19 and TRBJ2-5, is DGGITQSPKYLFRKEGQNVTLSCEQNLNHDAMYWYRQDPGQGLRLIYYSQIVNDFQKGDIAEGYSVSREKKESFPLTVTSAQKNPTAFYLCASRAGGSGETQYFGPGTRLLVL.